This T cell receptor beta chain was identified during a study of T cell repertoires in aging, cancer and after chemotherapy. The wider study: Donor ages fell into six groups from 30 or younger up to 70 or older. Study-wide results and limits: Across the chemotherapy interval, each cancer cohort showed higher median generation probability, suggesting thymic rebound. Compared with age-matched healthy donors, untreated hematological or solid cancer patients showed higher blood TCR clonality.

TRB rearrangements spanning V, D and J were amplified using mixed TRB-A/B primers. TCRdb itself ran the multiplex PCR reads through MiXCR, one entry per CDR3 protein. The sample lists approximately 11,000 distinct CDR3 sequences; approximately 32% were seen once. V lost 6 bases to trimming and J lost 13 bases, with 20 bases between them. This CDR3 has 13 amino acids. From germline, CDR1 is MNHEY and CDR2 SMNVEV (reference sequence). Peripheral blood genomic DNA, not sorted cells or RNA, was the template. Sample share makes this clonotype medium-sized. Its specificity is not known. Sequenced sample: blood. This chain connects TRBV27 to TRBJ2-3; the D call may be TRBD1 or TRBD2 (6 bases each). This clonotype originated in a human donor in good health. The donor label of this sample is uncertain. For the CDR3, the DNA is TGTGCCAGCAGGTCCCCGGGGGCTACCTTGGAGTATTTT. This gives the protein CASRSPGATLEYF.